Below, 25 T cell receptor beta chains from the same sample are listed, as sequenced in a study of OX40 agonist ivuxolimab in advanced cancers. The protocol was immunoSEQ multiplex PCR, while the TCRdb copy is restricted to in-frame clones and leaves out a portion. The sample has some 40,000 clones; approximately 90% are singletons. The sequencing here drew on CD4+ or CD8+ T cells sorted from blood, taken in a trial of the OX40 agonist ivuxolimab. These receptors were obtained from an adult with an advanced solid tumor such as melanoma, head and neck, liver or kidney cancer.

This clone was detected only a few times. This rearrangement joins TRBV7-6 to TRBJ1-5; D perhaps matches TRBD1 (5 bases). Trimming pared 5 bases from V and 4 bases from J, leaving 12 bases between. The CDR3 has 14 residues. CDR1 SGHVS and CDR2 FNYEAQ come from the germline V gene. CDR3 sequence reads: CASSQGTGNQPQHF. The CDR3 DNA reads TGTGCCAGCAGCCAGGGTACGGGGAATCAGCCCCAGCATTTT.

V and J are TRBV7-2 and TRBJ1-2, with 8 bases aligning to TRBD1. After removal of 3 bases from V and 7 bases from J, the junction contained 1 base not matched to a gene. The V gene's germline CDR1 is SGHTA and CDR2 FQGNSA. The CDR3 contains 12 residues. The CDR3 reads CASSFDRGGYTF. CDR3 in DNA: TGTGCCAGCAGCTTCGACAGGGGTGGCTACACCTTC.

A note on this clone: No conserved phenylalanine or tryptophan is present at the end of the CDR3, so a read error is the likely explanation. The chain is built from TRBV6-9 and TRBJ1-6; maybe TRBD1 (6 bases). The CDR3 runs to 15 residues. The ends were cut back, 3 bases at V and 5 bases at J, with 11 bases in the middle. Germline CDR1 reads MNHGY; CDR2 reads SVAAGI. DNA for the CDR3: TGTGCCAGCAGTTACCGCCACAGGGATAATTCACCCCTCCACCTT. Its translation is CASSYRHRDNSPLHL.

The rearrangement uses TRBV28 and TRBJ1-2; D remains unclear. The V end lost 3 bases, the J end lost 5 bases, and 7 bases lay between the germline ends. This CDR3 is 12 amino acids long. Germline V gives CDR1 MDHEN, CDR2 SYDVKM. The DNA for the CDR3 is TGTGCCAGCAGTTTGCAAGGGTATGGCTACACCTTC. It translates to CASSLQGYGYTF.

This clone turned up a few times. The CDR3 loop reads CASSPFEGPAFF. The CDR3 DNA is TGTGCCAGCTCACCATTTGAGGGGCCGGCTTTCTTT. This chain connects TRBV18 to TRBJ1-1; tentative D call: TRBD1 (5 bases). Trimming left V 2 bases short and J 11 bases short, with 12 bases between. The germline gives CDR1 KGHSH, CDR2 LQKENI. The CDR3 runs 12 residues.

The CDR3 DNA reads as TGTGCCAGCAGCGGGGTAGCGCCAGAAGAGACCCAGTACTTC. Amino acid sequence: CASSGVAPEETQYF. The chain couples TRBV11-1 to TRBJ2-5; possible D gene TRBD2, 5 bases. The CDR3 covers 14 residues. Germline CDR1 and CDR2: SGHAT and FQDESV (reference sequence). V lost 5 bases to trimming and J lost 3 bases, with 13 bases between them. Supplemented by reference TRBV11-1 and TRBJ2-5, the full variable domain reads EAEVAQSPRYKITEKSQAVAFWCDPISGHATLYWYRQILGQGPELLVQFQDESVVDDSQLPKDRFSAERLKGVDSTLKIQPAELGDSAMYLCASSGVAPEETQYFGPGTRLLVL.

The rearrangement joins TRBV4-2 to TRBJ2-7; tentatively, D is TRBD2 (6 bases). V lost 1 base and J 6 bases, leaving 16 bases between the germline ends. The germline CDR1 and CDR2 sequences are LGHNA and YNFKEQ. The CDR3 spans 15 residues. The CDR3 DNA follows: TGTGCCAGCAGCCAAGGAGCGGTAGGAGGGACCGAGCAGTACTTC. The encoded protein is CASSQGAVGGTEQYF.

The rearrangement uses TRBV6-1 and TRBJ1-2; D gene unclear. Trimming took off 4 bases at V and 6 bases at J, with 12 bases between the two ends. The CDR3 is 13 residues long. Per the germline V gene, CDR1 is MNHNS and CDR2 is SASEGT. CDR3 protein: CASSVERVDGYTF. The CDR3 nucleotides are TGTGCCAGCAGTGTGGAGAGGGTTGATGGCTACACCTTC.

The rearrangement uses TRBV18 and TRBJ2-5; TRBD1 might be the D (5 bases). V lost 3 bases to trimming and J lost 5 bases, with 19 bases between them. CDR1 and CDR2 from the germline V gene are KGHSH and LQKENI. This CDR3 contains 16 residues. Written as DNA, the CDR3 is TGTGCCAGCTCACCCCTACACGCGACAGAAGCGGAGACCCAGTACTTC. Encoded protein: CASSPLHATEAETQYF.

The J gene is TRBJ1-5, the V gene TRBV2; tentative D call: TRBD1 (6 bases). The CDR3 has 15 amino acids. Germline assignment: CDR1 SNHLY and CDR2 FYNNEI. Trimming removed 6 bases from V and 0 bases from J, with 12 bases in between. In nucleotides, the CDR3 is TGTGCCAGCAGGGCGGGGGCAGGTAGCAATCAGCCCCAGCATTTT. Amino acids: CASRAGAGSNQPQHF. The full variable domain, rest sourced from reference TRBV2 and TRBJ1-5, is EPEVTQTPSHQVTQMGQEVILRCVPISNHLYFYWYRQILGQKVEFLVSFYNNEISEKSEIFDDQFSVERPDGSNFTLKIRSTKLEDSAMYFCASRAGAGSNQPQHFGDGTRLSIL.

V usage is TRBV6-1 and J usage is TRBJ2-7, with TRBD1 as a possible D gene (6 bases). The CDR3 spans 14 residues. V lost 6 bases to trimming and J lost 3 bases, with 15 bases between them. Germline values: CDR1 MNHNS, CDR2 SASEGT. For the CDR3, the DNA is TGTGCCAGCAGGACAGGAGGCCTGTTCTACGAGCAGTACTTC. It specifies CASRTGGLFYEQYF.

This chain links TRBV5-1 with TRBJ2-7; D is uncertain. Trimming stripped 3 bases from V and 7 bases from J, with 17 bases between. The V gene's germline CDR1 is SGHRS and CDR2 YFSETQ. The CDR3 loop spans 14 amino acids. For the CDR3, the DNA is TGCGCCAGCAGCTCAACCGGTACCTTGGGGGAGCAGTACTTC. Translation gives CASSSTGTLGEQYF.

The chain is built from TRBV6-5 and TRBJ2-6; D call uncertain. The CDR3 contains 15 residues. The V gene's germline CDR1 is MNHEY and CDR2 SVGAGI. Trimming stripped 6 bases from V and 2 bases from J, with 11 bases between. CDR3 DNA: TGTGCCAGCAGCCGAAACAGCCCTGGGGCCAACGTCCTGACTTTC. This gives the protein CASSRNSPGANVLTF.

In regard to this clone: Because it lacks the conserved phenylalanine or tryptophan at the end, this CDR3 is likely a read error. This chain uses TRBV2 with TRBJ1-6; a weak D match, TRBD1 (6 bases). V was cut by 3 bases and J by 6 bases, with 12 bases left in between. The CDR3 is 15 amino acids. The V gene's germline CDR1 is SNHLY and CDR2 FYNNEI. The CDR3 region has the DNA TGTGCCAGCAGTGAGGGGGCGCCGGGTAATTCACCCCTCCACCTT. Translated, it gives CASSEGAPGNSPLHL.

This chain links TRBV19 with TRBJ1-2; D might be TRBD1 (6 bases). This CDR3 spans 14 amino acids. V was trimmed by 3 bases and J by 4 bases, leaving 12 bases between them. Germline assignment: CDR1 LNHDA and CDR2 SQIVND (reference sequence). CDR3 in DNA: TGTGCCAGTAGTATGGAGTCGGGGGCCTATGGCTACACCTTC. Amino acids: CASSMESGAYGYTF.

V is TRBV2 and J is TRBJ2-1; tentatively, D is TRBD1 or TRBD2 (5 bases each). Trimming removed 6 bases at V and 5 bases at J, with 17 bases between. The germline gives CDR1 SNHLY, CDR2 FYNNEI. This CDR3 region has 15 residues. CDR3 nucleotide sequence: TGTGCCAGCAGGCAAACTAGTGGGGCGAACAATGAGCAGTTCTTC. This codes for CASRQTSGANNEQFF.

V is TRBV7-8 and J is TRBJ1-1; D unclear. Germline loops: CDR1 SGHVS, CDR2 FQNEAQ. There are 12 residues in the CDR3. The V and J ends lost 5 bases and 4 bases respectively, with 8 bases between them. The CDR3 spells CASSPPVTEAFF. As DNA, the CDR3 is TGTGCCAGCAGCCCTCCCGTCACTGAAGCTTTCTTT.

The chain has TRBV19 and TRBJ1-2; TRBD1 aligns across 8 bases. J was trimmed by 4 bases and V by 9 bases; bases with no gene match: 4. The germline CDR1 and CDR2 sequences are LNHDA and SQIVND (reference sequence). The CDR3 contains 12 residues. Here the CDR3 DNA reads TGTGCCAGCCTTGACAGGGGCTATGGCTACACCTTC. Its translation is CASLDRGYGYTF.

The chain employs TRBV27 and TRBJ1-4, with 10 bases aligning to TRBD1. With 5 bases clipped from V and 10 bases from J, the junction kept 7 bases outside the gene matches. The CDR3 spans 14 residues. Per germline, CDR1 MNHEY and CDR2 SMNVEV (reference sequence). The CDR3, as DNA: TGTGCCAGCAGTCGGACAGGGGGAACGGGAAAACTGTTTTTT. It codes for CASSRTGGTGKLFF.

The V and J genes are TRBV5-1 and TRBJ2-1; TRBD2 matches 12 bases. Unmatched junction bases numbered 4, after V lost 4 bases and J lost 8 bases. Per germline, CDR1 SGHRS and CDR2 YFSETQ. The CDR3 has 14 residues. CDR3 DNA: TGCGCCAGCAGCAAGACTAGCGGGGGAGATGAGCAGTTCTTC. This codes for CASSKTSGGDEQFF.

V gene TRBV7-9 combines with J gene TRBJ2-5, with TRBD2 matching 12 bases. V shed 1 base, J shed 3 bases, and the junction held 0 bases outside the gene matches. The germline V gene encodes CDR1 SEHNR and CDR2 FQNEAQ (reference sequence). The CDR3 consists of 15 residues. CDR3 nucleotides: TGTGCCAGCAGCTTAGGACTAGCGGGGGAAGAGACCCAGTACTTC. Translated, it gives CASSLGLAGEETQYF.

CDR3 nucleotide sequence: TGCGCCAGCAGCCCGTCGGGCCGGACCGGGGATGAAAAACTGTTTTTT. Protein: CASSPSGRTGDEKLFF. The chain employs TRBV5-1 and TRBJ1-4; D remains unclear. V lost 4 bases and J lost 6, with 19 bases in between. Germline assignment: CDR1 SGHRS and CDR2 YFSETQ. The CDR3 loop spans 16 amino acids.

This sequence joins TRBV6-5 and TRBJ1-4, with a weak D call TRBD1 (6 bases). CDR1 is MNHEY, CDR2 SVGAGI, per germline. V shed 6 bases and J shed 8 bases, with 19 bases lying between them. The CDR3 consists of 15 residues. CDR3 protein: CASSQYHRGHEKLFF. Written as DNA, the CDR3 is TGTGCCAGCAGCCAATATCACCGGGGGCACGAAAAACTGTTTTTT.

This chain connects TRBV21-1 to TRBJ2-3; TRBD2 is taken as the D call from the table, unchecked against the DNA. TRBV21-1 is termed a pseudogene. The CDR3 covers 17 residues. The DNA of the CDR3 is TGTGCCAGCAGCAATTCCGGGACTAGCGGGGGGGCAGATACGCAGTATTTT. Protein sequence: CASSNSGTSGGADTQYF.

The chain carries TRBV6-4 and TRBJ2-2; D gene ambiguous. This CDR3 is built from 14 residues. Germline V gene sequence: CDR1 MRHNA, CDR2 SNTAGT. Trimming shortened V by 3 bases and J by 6 bases, and 11 bases separated the two germline ends. The CDR3 loop reads CASSEVGEAGELFF. CDR3 DNA sequence: TGTGCCAGCAGTGAGGTGGGCGAGGCCGGGGAGCTGTTTTTT.